This T cell receptor (beta chain) was recorded in a study of blood T cell repertoires in COVID-19 (dated by TCRdb to 2020 to 2022). Study-level background: Samples from collaborators originated in the United States, Italy and Spain and spanned both the acute and convalescent phases of COVID-19. The repertoires were made available in a free public database intended to serve as a resource for research on the immune response to SARS-CoV-2. Where available, HLA class I and class II types were obtained from metadata supplied by the sample provider rather than from assay-based typing. Nearly every sample came with metadata listing a de-identified subject ID, COVID-19 status, age in years and sex. Deeply sampled blood TCRbeta repertoires from subjects exposed to, actively infected with, or recovered from COVID-19 were included in the dataset. Samples came from the ongoing ImmuneRACE study (first 160 participants) plus 1,254 subjects from 6 global collaborators. The prospective study material was composed of cDNA or gDNA derived from T cells, B-cell-depleted T cells, or PBMCs. Points the paper makes about the study in general: The amount of clinical and demographic metadata varied by source and participant and was provided uncurated.

TCRbeta CDR3 regions were amplified from genomic DNA using the immunoSEQ Assay, a bias-controlled multiplex PCR. In the paper's pipeline: Nucleated cell counts per sample were estimated from amplification of reference gene primers within the assay. Sequence reads were collapsed and filtered to measure the absolute abundance of every unique TCRbeta CDR3 rearrangement. For each sample, productive Simpson clonality was calculated as the square root of Simpson's diversity index over productive rearrangements. Not all clones reach the TCRdb copy of this immuneACCESS table, which keeps in-frame sequences only. Checked studies attribute under half of the gap to unresolved V genes and leave the rest unexplained. V and J calls and clone size follow that table, whereas D and trimming were derived from the DNA. The sample has 150,000 to 200,000 clones on record, more than 80% of them singletons. The ten largest clones represent 9.5% to 15% of the sample.

One collaborating source in Seattle enrolled patients while the patients were actively infected and followed the patients over time throughout the course of disease. Collaborating institutions collected whole blood in K2EDTA tubes following their own protocols. For TCRbeta analysis, collaborator samples were shipped as frozen whole blood, as isolated PBMCs, or as DNA extracted from either sample type. The germline V gene provides CDR1 LGHNA and CDR2 YNFKEQ. After removal of 3 bases from V and 6 bases from J, the junction retains 6 bases not matched to a gene. Inclusive of the bounding cysteine and phenylalanine, the CDR3 is 14 residues long. The only DNA kept is the CDR3, 42 bases in frame from the first base. A remark on this clone: Its antigen remains unidentified. The record has no base qualities; no much larger clone is one base away.

Material for sequencing was peripheral blood. The chain is assembled from TRBV4-2 and TRBJ1-2, with 8 bases in between that match TRBD1. The clonotype comes from a woman over 75 with COVID-19, enrolled during active disease. The bases are TGTGCCAGCAGCCACCTGGACAGGGATGATGGCTACACCTTC. Its translation reads: CASSHLDRDDGYTF.